This T cell receptor beta chain was found in a study of neurological immune-mediated disorders. Volunteers attending a blood bank in Maryland, USA, served as healthy controls. The sorted libraries took fewer than 1.2 million CD4+ or CD8+ T cells. J lost 5 bases, V lost 3 bases, and 11 bases had no gene match. The CDR3 runs 16 residues. In germline, CDR1 is DFQATT, CDR2 SNEGSKA (reference sequence). As for the cDNA, it was generated by 5'RACE with 10-nucleotide random UMIs. TCRdb reanalysed the 5' RACE reads using MiXCR and keeps one entry per CDR3 protein. The table records about 38,000 distinct CDR3 sequences, 7% to 8.5% of them present only once.

The receptor was derived from a man aged 50 to 59 in good health. Sequencing used CD4+ T cells from blood. The chain uses TRBV20-1 and TRBJ2-7; 12 bases are a match to TRBD2. In DNA form, the CDR3 reads TGCAGTGCTAGGCCGGAGACTAGCGGGAGTATCGACGAGCAGTACTTC. It encodes CSARPETSGSIDEQYF.